These 10 T cell receptor beta chains originate from one sample sequenced in a study of regulatory T cells in long-lasting Graves disease. Time point described: persistent/refractory GD, antithyroid drugs over 5 years with positive TRAb. PBMC-derived RNA was used for the TCR library. To make TCR beta libraries, researchers used iRepertoire HTBI primers and Arm-PCR of CDR3 regions. TCRdb analysed the multiplex PCR reads with MiXCR anew, one entry per CDR3 protein. The table lists about 660,000 distinct CDR3 sequences, about 32% of them singletons, with around 42% in the top ten. Specimen: peripheral blood mononuclear cells (PBMCs), collected when the disease was refractory, from a patient treated with antithyroid drugs. Every receptor here comes from a female donor with Graves disease.

The chain couples TRBV10-2 to TRBJ1-1; maybe TRBD1 (5 bases). V was trimmed by 3 bases and J by 5 bases, leaving 10 bases between them. CDR3 length: 13 residues. Germline CDR1 reads WSHSY; CDR2 reads SAAADI. The CDR3 DNA sequence: TGCGCCAGCAGTGACCCGGGACGGACTGAAGCTTTCTTT. Residues: CASSDPGRTEAFF.

Of note for this clonotype: This may be a read error: a much more frequent sequence differs by one nucleotide. The chain employs TRBV6-1 and TRBJ1-1; D gene unclear. There are 13 residues in the CDR3. The germline V gene encodes CDR1 MNHNS and CDR2 SASEGT. The CDR3 region is CASSDRTYTGAFF. The CDR3 DNA reads TGTGCCAGCAGTGACAGAACCTACACTGGAGCTTTCTTT.

This clonotype has only a few counts. The J gene is TRBJ2-5, the V gene TRBV11-2; D might be TRBD2 (6 bases). Germline assignment: CDR1 SGHAT and CDR2 FQNNGV. This CDR3 has 15 amino acids. V shed 0 bases and J shed 4 bases, with 12 bases lying between them. The CDR3 region has the DNA TGTGCCAGCAGCTTAGAATCTAGCGACAGAGAGACCCAGTACTTC. This gives the protein CASSLESSDRETQYF.

J is TRBJ2-2 and V is TRBV7-6, with 9 bases fitting TRBD1. CDR3 size: 15 residues. V was clipped by 5 bases and J by 7 bases; unmatched bases: 8. CDR1 SGHVS and CDR2 FNYEAQ come from the germline V gene. The CDR3 protein is CASSPGQGFFGELFF. In DNA form, the CDR3 reads TGTGCCAGCAGCCCGGGACAGGGTTTTTTCGGGGAGCTGTTTTTT.

This clonotype was observed many times. The V call is TRBV6-1, the J call TRBJ2-5; TRBD1 aligns across 9 bases. Per the germline V gene, CDR1 is MNHNS and CDR2 is SASEGT. This CDR3 region has 15 residues. The junction had 5 bases not matched to a gene; V was cut back by 2 bases and J by 4 bases. The CDR3 region is CASSEMGTGRETQYF. CDR3 coding DNA: TGTGCCAGCAGTGAAATGGGGACAGGGAGAGAGACCCAGTACTTC.

This clonotype was found once. The chain is built from TRBV7-9 and TRBJ1-1; D is undetermined. Per germline, CDR1 SEHNR and CDR2 FQNEAQ (reference sequence). Trimming cost V 5 bases and J 6 bases, with 16 bases left between them. CDR3 length: 14 amino acids. CDR3 bases: TGTGCCAGCAGCCCGAGCGGGTTGGCGTCTGAAGCTTTCTTT. This translates into CASSPSGLASEAFF.

As for this clonotype: One end of the junction is discordant with germline, which a read error may explain. This chain links TRBV6-1 with TRBJ1-5; 8 bases map to TRBD1. The CDR3 spans 15 residues. Germline V gives CDR1 MNHNS, CDR2 SASEGT. The CDR3 reads CASSAGTGLGQSQHF. CDR3 sequence (DNA): TGTGCCAGCAGCGCCGGGACAGGACTCGGTCAGTCCCAGCATTTT.

This rearrangement joins TRBV27 to TRBJ2-7; D ambiguous. The CDR3 loop spans 13 amino acids. V was cut by 3 bases and J by 7 bases, with 13 bases left in between. Germline CDR1 is MNHEY and CDR2 is SMNVEV (reference sequence). CDR3 protein: CASSLGLTREQYF. The CDR3 DNA reads as TGTGCCAGCAGTTTGGGTTTAACCCGGGAGCAGTACTTC.

This clonotype was counted a few times. This sequence joins TRBV6-1 and TRBJ1-1, with a tentative D call TRBD1 (6 bases). Germline V gene data show CDR1 as MNHNS and CDR2 as SASEGT. The CDR3 is made up of 15 amino acids. The V end lost 2 bases, the J end lost 3 bases, and 13 bases lay between the germline ends. The CDR3 sequence: CASSEQSQGHTEAFF. CDR3 in DNA: TGTGCCAGCAGTGAACAGAGTCAGGGGCACACTGAAGCTTTCTTT.

The chain couples TRBV19 to TRBJ1-1, with TRBD1 as a possible D gene (5 bases). Between the trimmed V and J ends, which lost 5 bases and 1 base, there was a span of 14 bases. Germline CDR1 reads LNHDA; CDR2 reads SQIVND (reference sequence). CDR3 length: 15 amino acids. The CDR3 sequence: CASSFGGWSNTEAFF. In DNA, the CDR3 is TGTGCCAGTAGTTTCGGGGGGTGGTCGAACACTGAAGCTTTCTTT.